This TCR beta chain was recovered during a study of tumor and adjacent non-tumor tissue in lung cancer. Study in general: Histology: about twelve adenocarcinoma, a couple of squamous cell carcinoma, 1 small cell lung cancer.

A modified ARM-PCR protocol with three rounds of nested PCR amplified TCRbeta. TCRdb re-analysed the multiplex PCR reads in MiXCR, keeping a single row per CDR3 protein. This table has some 70,000 distinct CDR3 sequences, nearly 70% appearing once. In the case of this clonotype: The antigen remains unidentified.

The CDR3 totals 15 residues. The trim removed 2 bases at V and 14 bases at J, leaving 17 bases unmatched. Germline assignment: CDR1 DFQATT and CDR2 SNEGSKA (reference sequence). RNA was extracted from bulk tissue without any cell sorting. The normal lung tissue was taken more than 3 cm from the tumor edge. Newly diagnosed lung cancer patients had thoracic surgery in China, August–late 2014, without prior chemotherapy. Study observations and caveats: Significantly higher TCR diversity was found in tumor than normal lung.

The sequencing sample was made of distant non-tumor lung tissue. The TCR sequence derives from a woman in her forties or fifties with non-small cell lung cancer. The V and J genes are TRBV20-1 and TRBJ2-2, with TRBD1 matching 7 bases. CDR3 sequence: CSARSSTGSTEELFF. CDR3 nucleotide sequence: TGCAGTGCTAGATCGTCGACAGGGAGCACCGAGGAACTGTTTTTT.